The clone carrying this T cell receptor beta chain has a handful of counts. Its matching antigen is unknown. Sequenced with the Oncomine TCR Beta short-read assay was DNA taken from cultured CD4+ T cells. Investigators obtained genomic DNA by extraction from cultured CD4+ T cells. TCRdb fed the PCR reads into MiXCR, producing one record per CDR3 protein. In the table there are some 8,300 distinct CDR3 sequences, approximately 50% of which are singletons. This entry is derived from a study of vaccination and CD4 T cells after COVID-19. Study details: All convalescent patients were nasal swab PCR positive for SARS-CoV-2; several had mild and one severe disease. For post-vaccine samples, collection took place a median around 73 days after dose two, ranging from 14 to 241.

Treatment of the sample: approximately nine-day PBMC culture with coronavirus spike peptide pools or control peptides (ViraFEST assay). PBMC cultures, at 1.5 million to 2.5 million cells per well, received about 9.9 IU/ml IL-2 and about 11 ug/ml peptide pools. Between the trimmed V and J ends, which lost 6 bases and 2 bases, there was a span of 7 bases. CDR1 and CDR2 (germline): SNHLY, FYNNEI. This CDR3 has 12 amino acids. The chain uses TRBV2 and TRBJ1-1; D unresolved. The sequencing input was CD4+ T cells from blood, cultured in vitro. The receptor was isolated from a human donor who had recovered from COVID-19. For the CDR3, the DNA is TGTGCCAGCAGAAAGCCCAACACTGAAGCTTTCTTT. Encoded protein: CASRKPNTEAFF. Supplemented by reference TRBV2 and TRBJ1-1, the full variable domain reads EPEVTQTPSHQVTQMGQEVILRCVPISNHLYFYWYRQILGQKVEFLVSFYNNEISEKSEIFDDQFSVERPDGSNFTLKIRSTKLEDSAMYFCASRKPNTEAFFGQGTRLTVV.